Each of the 25 T cell receptor beta chains below was sequenced from the same sample in a study of blood T cell repertoires in COVID-19. Assay used: immunoSEQ multiplex PCR; TCRdb lists only in-frame clones, some missing. This table has roughly 170,000 clones, around 73% appearing once. The sequenced material came from PBMCs or T cells enriched from blood (not recorded which). The receptors were sampled from a woman in her 50s who had recovered from COVID-19.

On this clone: Compared with germline, one end of the junction differs, possibly owing to a read error. The chain uses TRBV6-2 or TRBV6-3 and TRBJ2-1; 9 bases agree with TRBD2. Germline-derived CDR1 and CDR2 are MNHEY and SVGEGT. CDR3 length equals 17 residues. CDR3 residues: CASSGSTGTSSHNEQFF. DNA for the CDR3: TGTGCCAGCAGTGGATCGACCGGGACTAGCTCCCACAATGAGCAGTTCTTC.

The chain joins TRBV25-1 to TRBJ1-6, with D possibly being TRBD1 (6 bases). Between the trimmed V and J ends, which lost 6 bases and 10 bases, there was a span of 19 bases. Germline V lookup: CDR1 MGHDK, CDR2 SYGVNS. This CDR3 comprises 15 residues. CDR3 bases: TGTGCCAGCAGGGGGACATGGCTGTTAGGGTCACCCCTCCACTTT. Protein product: CASRGTWLLGSPLHF.

The chain joins TRBV6-2 or TRBV6-3 to TRBJ1-4; 8 bases line up with TRBD1. V lost 5 bases, J lost 8 bases, and 4 bases stayed unmatched. The CDR3 loop spans 13 amino acids. Per the germline V gene, CDR1 is MNHEY and CDR2 is SVGEGT. In nucleotides, the CDR3 is TGTGCCAGCAGTAGGGACAGGCGGGAAAAACTGTTTTTT. It encodes CASSRDRREKLFF.

The V call is TRBV4-1, the J call TRBJ1-1, with D unclear. V lost 1 base and J 1 base, leaving 7 bases between the germline ends. The CDR3 is 14 residues long. CDR1 is MGHRA and CDR2 is YSYEKL in the germline V gene. CDR3 loop: CASSQGVRNTEAFF. In DNA form, the CDR3 reads TGCGCCAGCAGCCAAGGTGTGAGGAACACTGAAGCTTTCTTT.

The rearrangement uses TRBV27 and TRBJ2-7; TRBD2 matches at 11 bases. The CDR3 is made up of 16 amino acids. The germline CDR1 and CDR2 sequences are MNHEY and SMNVEV (reference sequence). V trimming: 7 bases; J trimming: 2 bases; junction bases outside the gene matches: 10. CDR3: CASTPLSGRGTYEQYF. In DNA form, the CDR3 reads TGTGCCAGCACCCCTCTTAGCGGGAGGGGGACCTACGAGCAGTACTTC.

This clone was seen a single time. The chain uses TRBV7-9 and TRBJ1-2; 7 bases agree with TRBD1. V shed 5 bases, J shed 8 bases, and the junction held 11 bases outside the gene matches. Germline V lookup: CDR1 SEHNR, CDR2 FQNEAQ (reference sequence). This CDR3 comprises 14 residues. Here the CDR3 DNA reads TGTGCCAGCAGCCCCAAAAAGACAGGGCCCGGCTACACCTTC. Protein sequence: CASSPKKTGPGYTF.

The chain has TRBV5-1 and TRBJ1-4; TRBD1 is a possible D gene (5 bases). This CDR3 spans 14 amino acids. Per the germline V gene, CDR1 is SGHRS and CDR2 is YFSETQ. Trimming took 4 bases from V and 2 from J, leaving 9 bases between them. In DNA form, the CDR3 reads TGCGCCAGCAGCACAGGTGCTACTAATGAAAAACTGTTTTTT. This codes for CASSTGATNEKLFF.

This chain joins TRBV11-2 and TRBJ1-1; D is perhaps TRBD1 (6 bases). CDR3 length equals 15 residues. Trimming shortened V by 1 base and J by 2 bases, and 11 bases separated the two germline ends. Germline V gene data show CDR1 as SGHAT and CDR2 as FQNNGV. The chain's CDR3 is CASSLVVGGNTEAFF. The CDR3 bases are TGTGCCAGCAGCTTAGTTGTAGGGGGAAACACTGAAGCTTTCTTT.

The chain is built from TRBV5-1 and TRBJ2-3, with D unresolved. The V end lost 0 bases, the J end lost 6 bases, and 5 bases lay between the germline ends. The germline V gene encodes CDR1 SGHRS and CDR2 YFSETQ. The CDR3 sequence is 12 residues long. CDR3: CASSLERDTQYF. The CDR3 nucleotides are TGCGCCAGCAGCTTGGAGAGGGATACGCAGTATTTT.

In DNA form, the CDR3 reads TGTGCCAGCACCGACCGCCAGGTCACAGATACGCAGTATTTT. It translates to CASTDRQVTDTQYF. This sequence joins TRBV27 and TRBJ2-3; no clear D. Trimming pared 7 bases from V and 2 bases from J, leaving 13 bases between. The CDR3 covers 14 residues. The germline CDR1 and CDR2 sequences are MNHEY and SMNVEV (reference sequence).

The rearrangement joins TRBV7-2 to TRBJ2-2, with 13 bases fitting TRBD2. The CDR3 has 16 residues. V lost 5 bases and J lost 5; bases outside the gene matches: 5. The germline V gene has CDR1 SGHTA and CDR2 FQGNSA. CDR3 region: CASSTSGLAGTGELFF. The CDR3 DNA reads TGTGCCAGCAGCACATCGGGACTAGCGGGAACCGGGGAGCTGTTTTTT.

The V and J genes are TRBV7-6 and TRBJ1-1; a weak D match, TRBD1 (5 bases). Between the trimmed V and J ends, which lost 1 base and 0 bases, there was a span of 18 bases. This CDR3 contains 18 residues. Looked up from germline, CDR1 is SGHVS and CDR2 is FNYEAQ. CDR3 nucleotide sequence: TGTGCCAGCAGCTTAGTGGGTCCCCAGGGATTGATGAACACTGAAGCTTTCTTT. Translated: CASSLVGPQGLMNTEAFF.

The chain joins TRBV7-2 to TRBJ2-3; D perhaps matches TRBD1 (5 bases). This CDR3 contains 17 residues. Trimming left V 5 bases short and J 3 bases short, with 21 bases between. Germline CDR1 and CDR2: SGHTA and FQGNSA. CDR3 amino acids: CASSMIPPQGLTDTQYF. In nucleotides, the CDR3 is TGTGCCAGCAGCATGATCCCCCCCCAGGGCTTAACAGATACGCAGTATTTT.

The chain uses TRBV29-1 and TRBJ2-3, with D possibly TRBD1 on 5 matching bases. The CDR3 contains 12 residues. Germline CDR1 and CDR2: SQVTM and ANQGSEA. The DNA for the CDR3 is TGCAGGCGCGGACATAGCACAGATACGCAGTATTTT. This encodes CRRGHSTDTQYF.

This chain uses TRBV15 with TRBJ2-1; 10 nucleotides agree with TRBD1. The germline V gene has CDR1 LNHNV and CDR2 YYDKDF (reference sequence). The CDR3 length is 12 residues. V gave up 5 bases and J gave up 8 bases; unmatched junction bases: 0. The CDR3 nucleotides are TGTGCCACCAGCGGACAGGGGGATGAGCAGTTCTTC. It codes for CATSGQGDEQFF.

The gene calls are TRBV6-5 and TRBJ2-1, with 10 nucleotides matching TRBD2. The length of the CDR3 is 15 residues. Germline values: CDR1 MNHEY, CDR2 SVGAGI. Losses at the gene ends were 7 bases for V and 7 bases for J; bases not matched to a gene: 10. CDR3 nucleotides: TGTGCCAGCACGTCACCTAGCGGGAGAAGGAATGAGCAGTTCTTC. It is translated as CASTSPSGRRNEQFF.

The chain couples TRBV7-2 to TRBJ2-3, with 7 positions matching TRBD2. Germline V CDR1 and CDR2: SGHTA, FQGNSA. This CDR3 spans 15 amino acids. V was clipped by 5 bases and J by 4 bases; unmatched bases: 9. The CDR3 loop is CASSPWGGSADTQYF. DNA of the CDR3: TGTGCCAGCAGCCCCTGGGGGGGTTCCGCAGATACGCAGTATTTT.

The rearrangement links TRBV5-4 to TRBJ2-7; TRBD2 aligns across 9 bases. The CDR3 runs 14 residues. The germline gives CDR1 SGHNT, CDR2 YYREEE (reference sequence). V was clipped by 4 bases and J by 5 bases; unmatched bases: 7. Here the CDR3 reads CASSPWTSANEQYF. The CDR3 DNA sequence: TGTGCCAGCAGCCCCTGGACTAGCGCCAACGAGCAGTACTTC.

The V gene is TRBV28, the J gene TRBJ1-5, with TRBD1 matching 9 bases. The V gene end was trimmed by 5 bases and the J gene end by 3 bases; junction bases not matched to a gene: 8. Germline V CDR1 and CDR2: MDHEN, SYDVKM. The CDR3 covers 16 residues. The DNA of the CDR3 is TGTGCCAGCAGTCCAGTAGGACAGGGGAACAATCAGCCCCAGCATTTT. Translation: CASSPVGQGNNQPQHF.

The chain couples TRBV27 to TRBJ2-7; a weak D match, TRBD2 (5 bases). The length of the CDR3 is 15 residues. From germline, CDR1 is MNHEY and CDR2 SMNVEV (reference sequence). The V gene lost 5 bases and the J gene lost 3 bases, with 17 bases spanning the gap. The CDR3 DNA sequence: TGTGCCAGCAGTGCAAGGTGGGAGCGATACTACGAGCAGTACTTC. Protein product: CASSARWERYYEQYF.

The count of this clone is one. The chain carries TRBV20-1 and TRBJ2-5; D is uncertain. This CDR3 spans 11 amino acids. Germline assignment: CDR1 DFQATT and CDR2 SNEGSKA (reference sequence). The CDR3 sequence: CSGGETETQYF. The CDR3 nucleotides are TGCAGCGGCGGAGAGACGGAGACCCAGTACTTC.

This clone was seen a single time. This chain connects TRBV5-8 to TRBJ2-1, with D perhaps matching TRBD2 (6 bases). CDR1 SGHTS and CDR2 YDEGEE come from the germline V gene. V gave up 0 bases and J gave up 2 bases, with 9 bases separating them. CDR3 length equals 15 residues. CDR3 residues: CASSLDAGTYNEQFF. CDR3 nucleotides: TGTGCCAGCAGCTTGGATGCGGGAACCTACAATGAGCAGTTCTTC.

This clone occurred a few times. The chain uses TRBV4-3 and TRBJ2-5; TRBD2 agrees at 12 bases. The CDR3 spans 15 residues. V trimming: 0 bases; J trimming: 9 bases; junction bases outside the gene matches: 5. Looked up from germline, CDR1 is LGHNA and CDR2 is YSLEER. For the CDR3, the DNA is TGCGCCAGCAGCCAAGATGGGACTAGCGGGCGGCCCCAGTACTTC. Translation: CASSQDGTSGRPQYF.

This chain joins TRBV29-1 and TRBJ2-7; 10 nucleotides agree with TRBD2. CDR1 is SQVTM and CDR2 is ANQGSEA in the germline V gene. Unmatched junction bases numbered 11, after V lost 6 bases and J lost 6 bases. The CDR3 is 14 residues long. The CDR3 loop reads CSVRQAGGLGEQYF. In DNA form, the CDR3 reads TGCAGCGTGCGCCAAGCGGGGGGGCTTGGCGAGCAGTACTTC.

The chain carries TRBV14 and TRBJ1-1; 8 bases map to TRBD1. The ends lost 4 bases at V and 0 bases at J; junction bases unmatched: 7. Germline CDR1 SGHDN, CDR2 FVKESK. This CDR3 contains 16 residues. The DNA of the CDR3 is TGTGCCAGCAGCCTTCGACAGGGGCTAATGAACACTGAAGCTTTCTTT. Encoded protein: CASSLRQGLMNTEAFF.